This T cell receptor beta chain was captured by sequencing in a study of human T cells and chemical hapten exposure. This clonotype has only a few counts. The time point was: patch test 1, 2 weeks after DPC sensitization. Treatment meaning: therapeutic diphenylcyclopropenone sensitization with weekly scalp DPC. CDR1 is MNHEY, CDR2 SMNVEV, per germline (reference sequence). This CDR3 spans 16 amino acids. J lost 0 bases, V lost 1 base, and 3 bases had no gene match. TCRdb reprocessed the RACE reads with MiXCR, giving one entry per CDR3 protein. The profile shows some 170,000 distinct CDR3 sequences, 20% to 25% of them singletons.

The TCR comes from a woman aged 45 to 65 with alopecia areata. Some clones in this sample may be carry-over from other donors' samples. The chain recombines TRBV27 with TRBJ2-3; TRBD2 matches at 8 bases. The sample in question was whole blood, obtained in connection with sensitization to the hapten diphenylcyclopropenone (DPC). The CDR3 coding sequence is TGTGCCAGCAGTTTATATAGCGGGGCAAGCACAGATACGCAGTATTTT. The encoded protein is CASSLYSGASTDTQYF.